These 5 T cell receptor beta chains originate from one sample sequenced in a study of radiotherapy plus CTLA-4 blockade in lung cancer. Measured with immunoSEQ multiplex PCR; TCRdb has only the in-frame clones, and not every one. The repertoire consists of around 80,000 clones, with 78% occurring once and the leading ten covering approximately 22%. Sequenced here: peripheral blood, sampled from a patient treated with radiotherapy plus ipilimumab. The receptors were gathered from a human donor with non-small cell lung cancer whose response to radiotherapy plus ipilimumab could not be evaluated. Some clones in this sample may be carry-over from other donors' samples.

The genes are TRBV19 and TRBJ1-1; D uncertain. Germline assignment: CDR1 LNHDA and CDR2 SQIVND (reference sequence). With 6 bases removed from V and 1 base from J, the gap between germline ends came to 9 bases. CDR3 length equals 13 residues. CDR3: CASRSVSNTEAFF. CDR3 DNA sequence: TGTGCCAGTAGGTCAGTTTCGAACACTGAAGCTTTCTTT.

The chain is built from TRBV19 and TRBJ1-6; 12 bases line up with TRBD1. V gave up 5 bases and J gave up 10 bases; unmatched junction bases: 9. Germline V gene data show CDR1 as LNHDA and CDR2 as SQIVND (reference sequence). CDR3 length: 16 residues. CDR3 loop: CASSFGAGTGGSPLHF. As DNA, the CDR3 is TGTGCCAGTAGTTTCGGAGCCGGGACAGGGGGCTCACCCCTCCACTTT.

V and J are TRBV28 and TRBJ1-1, with D possibly TRBD1 on 5 matching bases. Germline CDR1 reads MDHEN; CDR2 reads SYDVKM. Between the trimmed V and J ends, which lost 5 bases and 7 bases, there was a span of 11 bases. The CDR3 has 12 amino acids. CDR3 nucleotide sequence: TGTGCCAGCAGTACAAAGGGGTTTGAAGCTTTCTTT. This translates into CASSTKGFEAFF.

The rearrangement joins TRBV1 to TRBJ2-3; no DNA check was done on the table's D call, TRBD2. TRBV1 is a pseudogene locus. CDR3 length: 17 residues. The CDR3 here is CTRPTSGGAPNTDTQYF. In DNA, the CDR3 is TGCACCAGACCAACTAGCGGGGGGGCCCCAAACACAGATACGCAGTATTTT.

This clone was counted a few times. The rearrangement uses TRBV2 and TRBJ2-7; a possible D gene is TRBD2 (5 bases). CDR1 is SNHLY, CDR2 FYNNEI, per germline. CDR3 length: 13 amino acids. The V end lost 1 base, the J end lost 6 bases, and 10 bases lay between the germline ends. The chain's CDR3 is CASSEGRGREQYF. The CDR3 bases are TGTGCCAGCAGTGAAGGCAGAGGGCGCGAGCAGTACTTC.